The 4 T cell receptor beta chains below were found in one sample sequenced in a study of blood T cell repertoires in COVID-19. Sequenced by immunoSEQ multiplex PCR; TCRdb stores in-frame clones only, minus some. The data show tens of thousands of clones, more than 65% seen once. The sequenced material came from peripheral blood. Receptors originate from a woman aged 55-70 years with acute or convalescent COVID-19.

The rearrangement links TRBV29-1 to TRBJ1-1; no definite D call. V gave up 5 bases and J gave up 11 bases, with 15 bases separating them. Germline values: CDR1 SQVTM, CDR2 ANQGSEA. The length of the CDR3 is 11 residues. This chain's CDR3 is CSVLSAGGAFF. The CDR3 region has the DNA TGCAGCGTTCTTTCTGCCGGCGGCGCTTTCTTT.

The chain links TRBV29-1 to TRBJ1-4; 10 nucleotides agree with TRBD1. CDR1 and CDR2 from the germline V gene are SQVTM and ANQGSEA. Losses at the gene ends were 6 bases for V and 1 base for J; bases not matched to a gene: 2. The CDR3 is made up of 14 amino acids. In DNA form, the CDR3 reads TGCAGCGTAGGACAGGGGGTAACTAATGAAAAACTGTTTTTT. This gives the protein CSVGQGVTNEKLFF.

The rearrangement uses TRBV7-2 and TRBJ1-4, with D unclear. Trimming cost V 3 bases and J 0 bases, with 5 bases left between them. Germline V gene sequence: CDR1 SGHTA, CDR2 FQGNSA. The CDR3 loop spans 14 amino acids. The CDR3 region has the DNA TGTGCCAGCAGCTTCGACTCAACTAATGAAAAACTGTTTTTT. This gives the protein CASSFDSTNEKLFF.

The chain combines TRBV12-3 or TRBV12-4 with TRBJ1-2, with D hard to call. The CDR3 has 13 residues. The germline V and J ends were trimmed by 2 bases and 3 bases, with 7 bases remaining between them. The CDR3 region is CASSLSKDYGYTF. CDR3 nucleotides: TGTGCCAGCAGTTTATCTAAAGACTATGGCTACACCTTC.